This T cell receptor beta chain was captured by sequencing in a study of T cell responses to AZD1222 COVID-19 vaccine. Study-level points and caveats: Among spike-specific TCRs, nearly half reportedly target unmutated variant regions. Females outnumbered males among donors, who were mostly white British; clonal diversity was possibly underestimated. CD4 TCRs linked to vaccination spanned spike, dominating at 160-218 and 743-854. Two doses of AZD1222 preceded a rise in Spike-specific TCR breadth and depth.

The germline CDR1 and CDR2 sequences are MNHNS and SASEGT. V shed 3 bases and J shed 7 bases, with 7 bases lying between them. This CDR3 is built from 12 residues. Assay: immunoSEQ multiplex PCR; the TCRdb copy retains only in-frame clones and omits some. Found here are around 110,000 clones, approximately 93% of them singletons; the top ten hold about 2.7%. Concerning this clone itself: The antigen remains unidentified.

This sequence was found in an adult in good health. The chain links TRBV6-1 to TRBJ1-3; possibly TRBD1 for D (5 bases). The specimen was peripheral blood, collected on day 0 of AZD1222 vaccination. For the CDR3, the DNA is TGTGCCAGCAGTGAGAGGGACAACACCATATATTTT. As protein: CASSERDNTIYF.